This T cell receptor beta chain was identified in a study of blood T cell repertoires in COVID-19. This clone was counted once. Produced via immunoSEQ multiplex PCR; TCRdb's table is partial and in-frame only. The table shows some 190,000 clones, with about 84% occurring only once. CDR1 is SGDLS, CDR2 YYNGEE, per germline. CDR3 size: 15 residues. Trimming shortened V by 6 bases and J by 5 bases, and 20 bases separated the two germline ends. The V and J genes are TRBV9 and TRBJ1-2, with D perhaps matching TRBD1 (6 bases). Sequencing was performed on PBMCs or T cells enriched from blood (not recorded which). This TCR derives from a man in his forties with acute COVID-19. The CDR3 DNA reads as TGTGCCAGCAAGCAAACCGAACAGGGATGGTATGGCTACACCTTC. Translation: CASKQTEQGWYGYTF.